Sequencing of this T cell receptor beta chain was carried out in a study of shared clonotypes between healthy human individuals. The repertoire was sequenced with immunoSEQ multiplex PCR; TCRdb's copy has only in-frame clones and lacks some. Of 2 million to 2.5 million clones listed, approximately 93% are singletons. The CDR3 has 12 amino acids. Between the trimmed V and J ends, which lost 10 bases and 8 bases, there was a span of 14 bases. CDR1 is MDHEN, CDR2 SYDVKM, per germline. Sequenced input: naive CD4+ T cells from PBMCs. The subset: CD45RA+ positively selected. This sequence joins TRBV28 and TRBJ1-4, with TRBD1 as a possible D gene (6 bases). The TCR was taken from a man between 18 and 29 years old in good health. Some clones in this sample may be carry-over from other donors' samples. The CDR3 loop reads CATGAGREKLFF. CDR3 DNA: TGTGCCACGGGGGCCGGGCGGGAAAAACTGTTTTTT.